This TCR beta chain derives from a study of patients and donors after allogeneic stem cell transplantation. CDR3 length: 16 amino acids. V was trimmed by 1 base and J by 2 bases, leaving 15 bases between them. From germline, CDR1 is DFQATT and CDR2 SNEGSKA (reference sequence). This clonotype was seen ten or more times. TCRdb ran MiXCR on the RT-PCR reads and lists one entry per CDR3 protein. The sample records hundreds of thousands of distinct CDR3 sequences, 16% being singletons. The gene calls are TRBV20-1 and TRBJ1-5; TRBD1 is a possible D gene (5 bases). The specimen was blood, either unsorted or a sorted T cell fraction (not recorded which). This clonotype originated in a human donor who was either an allogeneic HSCT recipient or a stem cell or donor lymphocyte infusion donor (not recorded which). It is not recorded whose cells these are; they may come from a transplant donor. CDR3: CSARVSGLGGNQPQHF. The CDR3, as DNA: TGCAGTGCTAGAGTCTCCGGCCTGGGGGGCAATCAGCCCCAGCATTTT.